Below are 27 T cell receptor beta chains sequenced from a single sample in a study of blood T cell repertoires in COVID-19. TCRdb's table, derived via immunoSEQ multiplex PCR, lists solely in-frame clones and lacks some. Counted here are under 300,000 clones, 80% to 90% occurring once; the ten biggest clones make up under 15%. The sample comprised peripheral blood. The origin of the receptors is a woman in her seventies with COVID-19, enrolled during active disease.

V is TRBV7-9 and J is TRBJ1-2; no firm D call. Germline V CDR1 and CDR2: SEHNR, FQNEAQ (reference sequence). The CDR3 has 14 amino acids. V lost 6 bases and J lost 0, with 11 bases in between. CDR3 bases: TGTGCCAGCAGACATACAGTGACTAACTATGGCTACACCTTC. This encodes CASRHTVTNYGYTF.

The chain carries TRBV27 and TRBJ2-5, with 8 bases matching TRBD2. The junction had 15 bases not matched to a gene; V was cut back by 7 bases and J by 8 bases. The CDR3 is 15 residues long. CDR1 is MNHEY and CDR2 is SMNVEV in the germline V gene (reference sequence). The CDR3 coding sequence is TGTGCCAGCACTACCTCCAGCCGGGGGGGGTCCACCCAGTACTTC. It encodes CASTTSSRGGSTQYF.

The chain employs TRBV5-4 and TRBJ1-2; D is ambiguous. V lost 4 bases and J lost 6, with 16 bases in between. This CDR3 comprises 14 residues. Germline CDR1 is SGHNT and CDR2 is YYREEE (reference sequence). The CDR3 coding sequence is TGTGCCAGCAGCCTCCGCCCGGGGAAGGATGGCTACACCTTC. Protein sequence: CASSLRPGKDGYTF.

The genes are TRBV6-5 and TRBJ2-7; no reliable D call. V shed 6 bases and J shed 4 bases, with 10 bases lying between them. Looked up from germline, CDR1 is MNHEY and CDR2 is SVGAGI. The CDR3 is made up of 12 amino acids. The CDR3 loop is CASRKQFYEQYF. The CDR3 DNA follows: TGTGCCAGCAGGAAACAATTTTACGAGCAGTACTTC.

This rearrangement joins TRBV18 to TRBJ2-5; D is possibly TRBD1 (5 bases). V was pared by 1 base and J by 0 bases, with 9 bases between. The CDR3 extends over 15 amino acids. The V gene's germline CDR1 is KGHSH and CDR2 LQKENI. The CDR3 sequence is CASSPRQGDQETQYF. DNA of the CDR3: TGTGCCAGCTCACCACGGCAGGGCGACCAAGAGACCCAGTACTTC.

This chain joins TRBV7-2 and TRBJ1-1; 8 bases are a match to TRBD1. The germline V gene has CDR1 SGHTA and CDR2 FQGNSA. CDR3 size: 14 residues. The J segment lost 8 bases and the V segment lost 3 bases, leaving 8 bases of the junction unmatched. The CDR3 reads CASSLIRQGIEAFF. The CDR3 nucleotides are TGTGCCAGCAGCTTGATTCGACAGGGGATAGAAGCTTTCTTT.

V gene TRBV3-1 (or the pseudogene TRBV3-2) combines with J gene TRBJ1-5, with D maybe TRBD1 (5 bases). Germline CDR1 reads LGHDT; CDR2 reads YNNKEL (reference sequence). V was clipped by 2 bases and J by 7 bases, with 12 bases between them. The CDR3 contains 14 residues. The CDR3 spells CASSQWQGGQPQHF. The CDR3 region has the DNA TGTGCCAGCAGCCAATGGCAGGGCGGACAGCCCCAGCATTTT.

This chain connects TRBV5-6 to TRBJ2-7; 9 bases match TRBD1. Germline loops: CDR1 SGHDT, CDR2 YYEEEE. V lost 4 bases and J lost 1; bases outside the gene matches: 6. The CDR3 totals 15 residues. CDR3: CASSPGQGPSYEQYF. Written as DNA, the CDR3 is TGTGCCAGCAGCCCGGGACAGGGCCCTTCCTACGAGCAGTACTTC.

This clone was counted ten times or more. Here the CDR3 DNA reads TGTGCCACCAGTGATCCCCAAGCGGGGGCCTCCACTGAAGCTTTCTTT. Translated, it gives CATSDPQAGASTEAFF. This chain uses TRBV24-1 with TRBJ1-1, with a weak D call TRBD1 (6 bases). Trimming took 3 bases from V and 4 from J, leaving 17 bases between them. CDR1 and CDR2 (germline): KGHDR, SFDVKD. The length of the CDR3 is 16 residues.

CDR3 DNA: TGCGCCAGTAAGGGACAGGGATCGAACACTGAAGCTTTCTTT. Translated, it gives CASKGQGSNTEAFF. The rearrangement uses TRBV5-1 and TRBJ1-1; 9 bases are shared with TRBD1. The CDR3 contains 14 residues. The V gene end was trimmed by 8 bases and the J gene end by 1 base; junction bases not matched to a gene: 6. Germline CDR1 is SGHRS and CDR2 is YFSETQ. Using reference TRBV5-1 and TRBJ1-1 for the parts outside the CDR3, the full variable domain is KAGVTQTPRYLIKTRGQQVTLSCSPISGHRSVSWYQQTPGQGLQFLFEYFSETQRNKGNFPGRFSGRQFSNSRSEMNVSTLELGDSALYLCASKGQGSNTEAFFGQGTRLTVV.

The chain combines TRBV24-1 with TRBJ1-5; 7 bases fit TRBD1. Per germline, CDR1 KGHDR and CDR2 SFDVKD. Trimming removed 2 bases from V and 5 bases from J; junction bases left unmatched: 8. The CDR3 runs to 16 residues. The CDR3 nucleotides read TGTGCCACCAGTGATTCCGCGACAGGGAAGGATCAGCCCCAGCATTTT. Translating it yields CATSDSATGKDQPQHF.

The chain couples TRBV11-3 to TRBJ2-3; a weak D match, TRBD2 (7 bases). This CDR3 comprises 17 residues. The germline V gene has CDR1 SGHNT and CDR2 YENEEA. V shed 6 bases and J shed 5 bases, with 24 bases lying between them. CDR3 DNA: TGTGCCAGCAGTCGAACCGGCCCGGGGGGCTATGAAGATACGCAGTATTTT. As protein: CASSRTGPGGYEDTQYF.

CDR3 residues: CASSSGGGRGNTIYF. In DNA, the CDR3 is TGTGCCAGCAGCTCCGGGGGGGGAAGAGGAAACACCATATATTTT. The rearrangement uses TRBV9 and TRBJ1-3, with a possible D match to TRBD1 (5 bases). Trimming removed 4 bases at V and 4 bases at J, with 15 bases between. The V gene's germline CDR1 is SGDLS and CDR2 YYNGEE. The CDR3 loop spans 15 amino acids.

The chain recombines TRBV5-6 with TRBJ1-4; weak D call: TRBD1 (6 bases). CDR3 length: 16 residues. CDR1 and CDR2 (germline): SGHDT, YYEEEE. Trimming stripped 0 bases from V and 3 bases from J, with 12 bases between. For the CDR3, the DNA is TGTGCCAGCAGCTTGGTCAGGGGATTGGCTAATGAAAAACTGTTTTTT. It encodes CASSLVRGLANEKLFF.

This clone was seen more than once but under ten times. The chain joins TRBV5-1 to TRBJ2-3, with D perhaps TRBD1 (6 bases). Germline V CDR1 and CDR2: SGHRS, YFSETQ. V lost 4 bases and J lost 5, with 17 bases in between. The CDR3 sequence is 15 residues long. The CDR3 DNA reads as TGCGCCAGCAGCACTGGACAGTCAGGTGAAGATACGCAGTATTTT. Translating gives CASSTGQSGEDTQYF.

The sample holds a few counts of this clone. The chain couples TRBV10-3 to TRBJ2-2; weak D call: TRBD2 (6 bases). Germline V gives CDR1 ENHRY, CDR2 SYGVKD. V gave up 0 bases and J gave up 4 bases, with 9 bases separating them. This CDR3 region has 15 residues. The chain's CDR3 is CAISESREATGELFF. Here the CDR3 DNA reads TGTGCCATCAGTGAGTCAAGGGAGGCCACCGGGGAGCTGTTTTTT.

The chain has TRBV5-6 and TRBJ1-1, with 7 bases matching TRBD1. V lost 2 bases to trimming and J lost 3 bases; unmatched junction nucleotides: 7. Germline CDR1 reads SGHDT; CDR2 reads YYEEEE. This CDR3 spans 15 amino acids. The CDR3 DNA follows: TGTGCCAGCAGCTTCACGGCCAGGGGGGACACTGAAGCTTTCTTT. Amino acid sequence: CASSFTARGDTEAFF.

This clone appeared a single time. The rearrangement joins TRBV7-8 to TRBJ1-2; TRBD1 aligns across 8 bases. The V segment lost 3 bases and the J segment 7 bases; nucleotides outside the gene matches: 4. Per the germline V gene, CDR1 is SGHVS and CDR2 is FQNEAQ. This CDR3 contains 13 residues. CDR3 protein: CASSLSDRAGYTF. In DNA form, the CDR3 reads TGTGCCAGCAGCTTGTCGGACAGGGCTGGCTACACCTTC.

The V call is TRBV7-2, the J call TRBJ1-2; a weak D match, TRBD1 (6 bases). Germline V gene lookup returns CDR1 SGHTA and CDR2 FQGNSA. This CDR3 is 14 amino acids long. With 2 bases removed from V and 4 bases from J, the gap between germline ends came to 11 bases. CDR3 residues: CASSLNRASYGYTF. CDR3 DNA sequence: TGTGCCAGCAGCTTAAACAGGGCGAGCTATGGCTACACCTTC.

V gene TRBV12-3 or TRBV12-4 combines with J gene TRBJ1-3, with 7 bases matching TRBD1. V lost 0 bases to trimming and J lost 12 bases; unmatched junction nucleotides: 2. This CDR3 spans 12 amino acids. The CDR3 DNA follows: TGTGCCAGCAGTTTAGCGTCAGGGGGCATATATTTT. As protein: CASSLASGGIYF.

This chain joins TRBV24-1 and TRBJ2-7; 8 bases match TRBD2. Trimming cost V 7 bases and J 2 bases; bases outside gene matches: 6. The CDR3 has 14 residues. CDR1 is KGHDR, CDR2 SFDVKD, per germline. CDR3 DNA sequence: TGTGCCACCAGCGGGGGGGGGCGCACCTACGAGCAGTACTTC. Its translation is CATSGGGRTYEQYF.

The rearrangement uses TRBV5-1 and TRBJ2-7; weak D call: TRBD1 (5 bases). The CDR3 runs 13 residues. CDR1 and CDR2 from the germline V gene are SGHRS and YFSETQ. V lost 2 bases and J 5 bases, leaving 11 bases between the germline ends. In DNA form, the CDR3 reads TGCGCCAGCAGCTTAGGGGTGAGGAACGAGCAGTACTTC. Translation gives CASSLGVRNEQYF.

The rearrangement uses TRBV6-5 and TRBJ1-1; D is perhaps TRBD1 (6 bases). V shed 8 bases and J shed 4 bases, with 11 bases lying between them. CDR3 size: 12 residues. Germline V gene data show CDR1 as MNHEY and CDR2 as SVGAGI. The CDR3 coding sequence is TGTGCCAGCTGGAGGGGGGGCACTGAAGCTTTCTTT. Its translation: CASWRGGTEAFF.

The V call is TRBV7-2, the J call TRBJ1-5; 7 bases are a match to TRBD1. The CDR3 is 15 amino acids. Trimming at V came to 3 bases and at J to 4 bases, leaving 6 bases not matched to a gene. Germline V gene lookup returns CDR1 SGHTA and CDR2 FQGNSA. The CDR3 sequence is CASSLVTGPNQPQHF. The DNA of the CDR3 is TGTGCCAGCAGCTTGGTGACAGGGCCAAATCAGCCCCAGCATTTT.

The chain uses TRBV7-9 and TRBJ1-1, with TRBD1 as a possible D gene (5 bases). This CDR3 comprises 14 residues. The V end was cut by 2 bases, the J end by 7 bases, with 14 bases between. Germline V gives CDR1 SEHNR, CDR2 FQNEAQ (reference sequence). The CDR3 DNA is TGTGCCAGCAGCTTAAGCGGGGCGGGGGGTGAAGCTTTCTTT. Translating gives CASSLSGAGGEAFF.

The chain employs TRBV6-6 and TRBJ1-2; unclear D gene. CDR1 is MNHNY, CDR2 SVGAGI, per germline (reference sequence). V lost 0 bases and J lost 6, with 8 bases in between. The CDR3 has 13 amino acids. CDR3 sequence: CASSYSLEDGYTF. The CDR3 coding sequence is TGTGCCAGCAGTTACTCATTAGAAGATGGCTACACCTTC.

This chain links TRBV5-4 with TRBJ1-4; D perhaps matches TRBD1 (6 bases). The germline V gene encodes CDR1 SGHNT and CDR2 YYREEE (reference sequence). V was trimmed by 9 bases and J by 10 bases, leaving 22 bases between them. The CDR3 runs to 14 residues. The CDR3 sequence: CATSLGGGAGKLFF. CDR3 DNA sequence: TGTGCCACGAGCCTGGGTGGGGGCGCGGGAAAACTGTTTTTT. Together with reference TRBV5-4 and TRBJ1-4, the CDR3 gives the full variable domain: ETGVTQSPTHLIKTRGQQVTLRCSSQSGHNTVSWYQQALGQGPQFIFQYYREEENGRGNFPPRFSGLQFPNYSSELNVNALELDDSALYLCATSLGGGAGKLFFGSGTQLSVL.